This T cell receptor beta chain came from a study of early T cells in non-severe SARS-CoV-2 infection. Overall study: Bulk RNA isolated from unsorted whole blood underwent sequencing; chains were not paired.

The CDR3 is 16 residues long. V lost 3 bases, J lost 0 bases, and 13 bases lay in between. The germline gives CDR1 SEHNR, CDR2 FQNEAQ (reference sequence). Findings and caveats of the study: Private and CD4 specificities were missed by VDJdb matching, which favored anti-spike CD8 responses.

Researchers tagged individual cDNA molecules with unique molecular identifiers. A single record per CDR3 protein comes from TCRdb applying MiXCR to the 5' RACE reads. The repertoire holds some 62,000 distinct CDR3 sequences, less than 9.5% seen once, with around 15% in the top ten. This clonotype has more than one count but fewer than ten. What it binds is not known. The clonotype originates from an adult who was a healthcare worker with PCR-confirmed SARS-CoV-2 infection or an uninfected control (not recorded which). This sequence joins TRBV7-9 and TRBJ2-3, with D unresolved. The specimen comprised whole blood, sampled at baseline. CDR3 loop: CASSFEKAYSTDTQYF. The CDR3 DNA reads TGTGCCAGCAGCTTCGAGAAAGCCTACAGCACAGATACGCAGTATTTT.